Listed below are T cell receptor beta chains from one sample, sequenced in a study of CD8 T cells in Susac syndrome. MiXCR, applied by TCRdb to the immunoSEQ multiplex PCR reads, yields one record per CDR3 protein. This table has fewer than 60,000 distinct CDR3 sequences, 85% to 95% appearing once. The sample taken for sequencing was CD8+ T cells from PBMCs. These receptors all come from a human donor with Susac syndrome. Both conserved end residues are part of each CDR3. Each record gives: J gene, V gene, CDR3 protein.

>TRBJ1-5|TRBV4-2
CASSETRTGDNQPQHF
>TRBJ2-1|TRBV18
CASSPPTTGTGDEQFF
>TRBJ2-1|TRBV5-1
CASSFDNEQFF
>TRBJ2-7|TRBV30
CAWREHYEQYF
>TRBJ2-2|TRBV15
CATSRDSPRPSVGELFF
>TRBJ2-5|TRBV7-9
CASKDEETQYF
>TRBJ2-2|TRBV9
CASSVGGQNTGELFF
>TRBJ1-5|TRBV20-1
CSATLRQSNQPQHF
>TRBJ1-1|TRBV9
CASSPKVGNTEAFF
>TRBJ1-5|TRBV28
CASRDRSNQPQHF
>TRBJ2-5|TRBV9
CASSPPTGRETQYF
>TRBJ2-6|TRBV4-1
CASSQAAGGASGANVLTF
>TRBJ1-3|TRBV29-1
CSVDSSGGNTIYF
>TRBJ2-7|TRBV28
CASSSDVPYEQYF
>TRBJ2-2|TRBV30
CAWSGGGPTGELFF
>TRBJ2-1|TRBV4-1
CASSQEPGTSMLNEQFF
>TRBJ2-6|TRBV12-3/TRBV12-4
CATAPGANVLTF
>TRBJ2-1|TRBV4-3
CASSHSSGGANEQFF
>TRBJ2-7|TRBV20-1
CSATDGDEQYF
>TRBJ1-5|TRBV30
CAWTPRDRGLSQPQHF
>TRBJ2-2|TRBV20-1
CSARGQTTGELFF
>TRBJ2-5|TRBV9
CASSVATSGQGRETQYF
>TRBJ2-7|TRBV5-6
CASSPEGHYSYEQYF
>TRBJ2-5|TRBV13
CASSSPIGGEETQYF
>TRBJ2-7|TRBV5-1
CASSLAPGAESYEQYF
>TRBJ2-7|TRBV3-1
CASSLLLNSDRRHEQYF
>TRBJ2-2|TRBV6-1
CASKLSGQGYTGELFF
>TRBJ1-1|TRBV2
CASRRLNTEAFF
>TRBJ2-1|TRBV5-4
CASTWTGSENEQFF
>TRBJ2-5|TRBV6-5
CASSYLAGGQETQYF
>TRBJ2-7|TRBV28
CASSTTGGEGYEQYF
>TRBJ2-7|TRBV20-1
CSARVNAGQGTYEQYF
>TRBJ2-5|TRBV7-9
CASSLVRQGEETQYF
>TRBJ2-3|TRBV7-2
CASSGRSGDTQYF
>TRBJ1-2|TRBV10-2
CASTEDGAGYGYTF
>TRBJ1-4|TRBV2
CASRPFSTNEKLFF